A single sample is the source of the 8 T cell receptor beta chains below, sequenced in a study of cytomegalovirus exposure and HLA in healthy donors. Use of 60 Vbeta and 13 Jbeta primers characterized the PCR. Sequencing was performed with immunoSEQ multiplex PCR; in TCRdb, only in-frame clones are kept and a portion is missing. The sample has about 150,000 clones; 80% are singletons. Sequences were obtained from PBMCs. These receptors were obtained from a woman aged 40 to 50 in good health and CMV-seropositive.

This chain links TRBV5-1 with TRBJ2-5, with TRBD1 matching 9 bases. CDR3 size: 17 residues. In germline, CDR1 is SGHRS, CDR2 YFSETQ. V lost 4 bases, J lost 2 bases, and 12 bases stayed unmatched. DNA of the CDR3: TGCGCCAGCAGCGCCGGGCGGGGGACAGGGACACAAGAGACCCAGTACTTC. As protein: CASSAGRGTGTQETQYF.

This chain links TRBV30 with TRBJ1-1; D gene ambiguous. Trimming pared 5 bases from V and 5 bases from J, leaving 9 bases between. The CDR3 runs 11 residues. Germline-derived CDR1 and CDR2 are GTSNPN and SVGIG (reference sequence). The CDR3 sequence: CAWYGGTEAFF. The CDR3 DNA reads TGTGCCTGGTACGGTGGTACTGAAGCTTTCTTT.

J is TRBJ2-5 and V is TRBV6-5; 8 bases match TRBD1. In germline, CDR1 is MNHEY, CDR2 SVGAGI. The ends lost 6 bases at V and 5 bases at J; junction bases unmatched: 8. CDR3 size: 14 residues. In nucleotides, the CDR3 is TGTGCCAGCAGCCATCGGACAGGGAAGGAGACCCAGTACTTC. Translation gives CASSHRTGKETQYF.

This clone was seen just once. The chain combines TRBV5-6 with TRBJ2-1; TRBD2 aligns across 8 bases. V shed 4 bases and J 4 bases; nucleotides not matched to a gene: 7. Germline loops: CDR1 SGHDT, CDR2 YYEEEE. This CDR3 contains 15 residues. CDR3 region: CASSQRGLVYNEQFF. The CDR3 DNA follows: TGTGCCAGCAGCCAACGGGGACTAGTATACAATGAGCAGTTCTTC.

This chain uses TRBV5-6 with TRBJ1-4; D is unresolved. V lost 1 base and J lost 4, with 8 bases in between. CDR1 and CDR2 (germline): SGHDT, YYEEEE. This CDR3 has 14 residues. The CDR3 protein is CASSLFQFNEKLFF. The CDR3, as DNA: TGTGCCAGCAGCTTGTTTCAGTTTAATGAAAAACTGTTTTTT.

The chain employs TRBV28 and TRBJ2-7; tentatively, D is TRBD2 (6 bases). The CDR3 spans 15 residues. Germline loops: CDR1 MDHEN, CDR2 SYDVKM. Between the trimmed V and J ends, which lost 4 bases and 6 bases, there was a span of 19 bases. CDR3 bases: TGTGCCAGCAGTTCCCCGGACTATCTTCTTCCCGAGCAGTACTTC. Protein sequence: CASSSPDYLLPEQYF.

The sample holds a few counts of this clone. This rearrangement joins TRBV4-1 to TRBJ2-1, with 7 bases identical to TRBD1. The CDR3 sequence is 14 residues long. The junction had 0 bases not matched to a gene; V was cut back by 0 bases and J by 4 bases. Germline loops: CDR1 MGHRA, CDR2 YSYEKL. CDR3 in DNA: TGCGCCAGCAGCCAAGAACAGGGGTACAATGAGCAGTTCTTC. Its protein is CASSQEQGYNEQFF.

The chain links TRBV7-9 to TRBJ2-7; D remains unclear. The CDR3 has 15 amino acids. Germline V gives CDR1 SEHNR, CDR2 FQNEAQ (reference sequence). V lost 5 bases and J 5 bases, leaving 19 bases between the germline ends. As DNA, the CDR3 is TGTGCCAGCAGCCCTCATTTTCAGATGCATCACGAGCAGTACTTC. The encoded protein is CASSPHFQMHHEQYF.